A single sample is the source of the 32 T cell receptor beta chains below, sequenced in a study of Ad26.COV2.S vaccination and SARS-CoV-2 variants. Here immunoSEQ multiplex PCR was the method, and the copy in TCRdb shows in-frame clones only, minus some. The sample consists of 400,000 to 450,000 clones, about 92% of them appearing once. As for treatment: some 19 received Ad26.COV2.S at low or high dose, single or two shots; a few received placebo; per-sample allocation not given. Specimen acquisition occurred on day 63 following the initial vaccine or placebo injection. Source: peripheral blood, taken in a trial of Ad26.COV2.S vaccine versus placebo. The receptors were sampled from a person between 18 and 60 years old who received the Ad26.COV2.S COVID-19 vaccine or a placebo.

The chain uses TRBV6-2 or TRBV6-3 and TRBJ2-5, with TRBD2 matching over 9 bases. J lost 1 base, V lost 0 bases, and 12 bases had no gene match. The CDR3 sequence is 19 residues long. Germline CDR1 reads MNHEY; CDR2 reads SVGEGT. CDR3 DNA: TGTGCCAGCAGTTACTCGGCTTCCGCTAGCGGGGCCCCCCAAGAGACCCAGTACTTC. Translated, it gives CASSYSASASGAPQETQYF.

This clone was seen a single time. The chain uses TRBV30 and TRBJ1-5, with TRBD1 identical over 7 bases. The CDR3 contains 14 residues. Germline assignment: CDR1 GTSNPN and CDR2 SVGIG (reference sequence). After removal of 1 base from V and 4 bases from J, the junction contained 4 bases not matched to a gene. In nucleotides, the CDR3 is TGTGCCTGGAGTGAGGGACAGATTAATCAGCCCCAGCATTTT. Its protein product is CAWSEGQINQPQHF.

V is TRBV6-6 and J is TRBJ1-1, with TRBD1 as a possible D gene (5 bases). Germline V lookup: CDR1 MNHNY, CDR2 SVGAGI (reference sequence). The germline V and J ends were trimmed by 5 bases and 3 bases, with 13 bases remaining between them. The CDR3 runs 14 residues. CDR3 nucleotide sequence: TGTGCCAGCAGTCCAAATCCGGGACACACTGAAGCTTTCTTT. Protein product: CASSPNPGHTEAFF.

The rearrangement uses TRBV29-1 and TRBJ2-7; D is undetermined. From germline, CDR1 is SQVTM and CDR2 ANQGSEA. The CDR3 sequence is 11 residues long. Between the trimmed V and J ends, which lost 1 base and 6 bases, there was a span of 7 bases. The CDR3 DNA reads as TGCAGCGTTGAAGGCGGCCGCGAGCAGTACTTC. Translation: CSVEGGREQYF.

This chain connects TRBV6-5 to TRBJ1-4; 12 bases match TRBD1. The junction had 5 bases not matched to a gene; V was cut back by 4 bases and J by 8 bases. The CDR3 extends over 15 amino acids. The germline V gene has CDR1 MNHEY and CDR2 SVGAGI. The CDR3 loop reads CASSLGTGGNEKLFF. For the CDR3, the DNA is TGTGCCAGCAGTTTAGGGACAGGGGGCAACGAAAAACTGTTTTTT.

This clone is judged medium-sized. The genes are TRBV19 and TRBJ2-2; the D gene could be TRBD1 or TRBD2 (5 bases each). Germline CDR1 and CDR2: LNHDA and SQIVND (reference sequence). V dropped 5 bases and J dropped 3 bases, with 13 bases sitting between them. The CDR3 runs to 15 residues. DNA for the CDR3: TGTGCCAGTAGTCCGGCAGGGCGGGACACCGGGGAGCTGTTTTTT. Protein sequence: CASSPAGRDTGELFF.

The V gene is TRBV4-3, the J gene TRBJ2-3, with D perhaps matching TRBD2 (5 bases). Germline values: CDR1 LGHNA, CDR2 YSLEER. The CDR3 runs 13 residues. Trimming left V 3 bases short and J 5 bases short, with 9 bases between. The CDR3 DNA reads as TGCGCCAGCAGCCAGATAGAGGGAGATACGCAGTATTTT. As protein: CASSQIEGDTQYF.

The genes are TRBV14 and TRBJ1-2; no clear D. In germline, CDR1 is SGHDN, CDR2 FVKESK. There are 16 residues in the CDR3. The V and J ends lost 1 base and 3 bases respectively, with 15 bases between them. The CDR3 loop is CASSQVAGRSYYGYTF. CDR3 DNA: TGTGCCAGCAGCCAAGTGGCAGGACGATCGTACTATGGCTACACCTTC.

V usage is TRBV6-2 or TRBV6-3 and J usage is TRBJ2-1; 13 bases agree with TRBD2. The CDR3 sequence is 16 residues long. With V trimmed by 6 bases and J by 2 bases, 4 bases remained unmatched. Per germline, CDR1 MNHEY and CDR2 SVGEGT. CDR3 sequence: CASSSLAGGTYNEQFF. In DNA form, the CDR3 reads TGTGCCAGCAGCTCACTAGCGGGGGGGACCTACAATGAGCAGTTCTTC.

V is TRBV6-5 and J is TRBJ2-7, with 11 nucleotides matching TRBD1. After removal of 7 bases from V and 3 bases from J, the junction contained 8 bases not matched to a gene. Germline values: CDR1 MNHEY, CDR2 SVGAGI. This CDR3 comprises 15 residues. Written as DNA, the CDR3 is TGTGCCAGCACCCACTCCGGGACAGGGGGCTACGAGCAGTACTTC. Translating gives CASTHSGTGGYEQYF.

The chain has TRBV12-3 or TRBV12-4 and TRBJ1-2, with 8 bases aligning to TRBD1. This CDR3 is 13 amino acids long. V was pared by 5 bases and J by 7 bases, with 6 bases of the junction left unmatched. CDR3 sequence: CASSPQGVGGYTF. CDR3 sequence (DNA): TGTGCCAGCAGTCCACAGGGGGTGGGTGGCTACACCTTC.

The chain uses TRBV4-1 and TRBJ2-1, with 8 positions matching TRBD1. Germline CDR1 and CDR2: MGHRA and YSYEKL. Unmatched junction bases numbered 8, after V lost 0 bases and J lost 7 bases. CDR3 size: 16 residues. This CDR3 reads CASSQEGPGGRNEQFF. In DNA, the CDR3 is TGCGCCAGCAGCCAAGAGGGACCAGGGGGCAGGAATGAGCAGTTCTTC.

The V and J genes are TRBV18 and TRBJ1-2, with 8 bases matching TRBD1. The length of the CDR3 is 16 residues. V was pared by 2 bases and J by 3 bases, with 8 bases of the junction left unmatched. The germline CDR1 and CDR2 sequences are KGHSH and LQKENI. The CDR3 loop reads CASSPARTGTYYGYTF. The CDR3, as DNA: TGTGCCAGCTCACCAGCCAGGACAGGGACGTACTATGGCTACACCTTC. Combining the CDR3 with reference TRBV18 and TRBJ1-2 gives the whole variable domain NAGVMQNPRHLVRRRGQEARLRCSPMKGHSHVYWYRQLPEEGLKFMVYLQKENIIDESGMPKERFSAEFPKEGPSILRIQQVVRGDSAAYFCASSPARTGTYYGYTFGSGTRLTVV.

The chain recombines TRBV12-3 or TRBV12-4 with TRBJ2-7; the match to TRBD2 covers 8 bases. After removal of 6 bases from V and 6 bases from J, the junction contained 4 bases not matched to a gene. This CDR3 has 12 residues. The CDR3 protein is CASSPGGTEQYF. In DNA, the CDR3 is TGTGCCAGCAGCCCGGGGGGGACCGAGCAGTACTTC.

The chain uses TRBV28 and TRBJ1-1, with no clear D. The germline V gene encodes CDR1 MDHEN and CDR2 SYDVKM. The CDR3 runs to 15 residues. V shed 2 bases and J shed 1 base, with 11 bases lying between them. CDR3 nucleotides: TGTGCCAGCAGTTTACCCCCCGTCTCGAACACTGAAGCTTTCTTT. Its translation is CASSLPPVSNTEAFF.

The gene calls are TRBV5-4 and TRBJ1-4, with 10 bases fitting TRBD1. Germline assignment: CDR1 SGHNT and CDR2 YYREEE (reference sequence). Trimming removed 5 bases from V and 3 bases from J; junction bases left unmatched: 1. This CDR3 is 14 amino acids long. CDR3 sequence reads: CASRGTGANEKLFF. In DNA form, the CDR3 reads TGTGCCAGCAGGGGGACAGGGGCTAATGAAAAACTGTTTTTT.

This rearrangement joins TRBV27 to TRBJ1-1, with D possibly being TRBD1 (6 bases). The CDR3 sequence is 12 residues long. Trimming removed 6 bases from V and 8 bases from J, with 13 bases in between. Germline CDR1 reads MNHEY; CDR2 reads SMNVEV (reference sequence). CDR3 coding DNA: TGTGCCAGCAGCCGGGGGGCTCGGGAAGCTTTCTTT. Translated, it gives CASSRGAREAFF.

As DNA, the CDR3 is TGTGCCTGGAGCCAAAGGACAGGGCGGAACACTGAAGCTTTCTTT. This gives the protein CAWSQRTGRNTEAFF. The chain carries TRBV30 and TRBJ1-1; 8 bases align to TRBD1. The CDR3 totals 15 residues. Germline V lookup: CDR1 GTSNPN, CDR2 SVGIG (reference sequence). V was clipped by 3 bases and J by 1 base; unmatched bases: 7.

The sample holds one count of this clone. The chain employs TRBV9 and TRBJ2-3; no reliable D call. Germline assignment: CDR1 SGDLS and CDR2 YYNGEE. The germline V and J ends were trimmed by 4 bases and 5 bases, with 17 bases remaining between them. This CDR3 region has 15 residues. The CDR3 nucleotides read TGTGCCAGCAGCCCAGACCCTCAAATGGGAGATACGCAGTATTTT. The encoded protein is CASSPDPQMGDTQYF.

The rearrangement links TRBV28 to TRBJ2-4, with TRBD2 matching 8 bases. The CDR3 has 17 amino acids. Germline CDR1 MDHEN, CDR2 SYDVKM. V gave up 7 bases and J gave up 1 base; unmatched junction bases: 12. The chain's CDR3 is CASTPAGEARAKNIQYF. The CDR3 nucleotides are TGTGCCAGCACTCCAGCGGGGGAGGCTCGTGCCAAAAACATTCAGTACTTC.

Note on this clone: The sample carries other DNA sequences with the same CDR3. This sequence joins TRBV10-1 and TRBJ2-1, with 10 bases fitting TRBD2. Trimming took 6 bases from V and 6 from J; bases not matched to a gene: 8. The CDR3 has 15 residues. Germline-derived CDR1 and CDR2 are WNHNN and SYGVQD (reference sequence). CDR3 sequence reads: CASSAGLAGVNEQFF. Here the CDR3 DNA reads TGCGCCAGCAGCGCGGGGCTAGCGGGGGTCAATGAGCAGTTCTTC.

The chain employs TRBV19 and TRBJ1-5, with D possibly matching TRBD1 (6 bases). The CDR3 spans 16 residues. The germline V gene has CDR1 LNHDA and CDR2 SQIVND (reference sequence). The V end lost 3 bases, the J end lost 0 bases, and 12 bases lay between the germline ends. Here the CDR3 reads CASSIRTDYSNQPQHF. CDR3 in DNA: TGTGCCAGTAGTATTAGGACAGACTATAGCAATCAGCCCCAGCATTTT. The full variable domain, its missing parts supplied by reference TRBV19 and TRBJ1-5, is DGGITQSPKYLFRKEGQNVTLSCEQNLNHDAMYWYRQDPGQGLRLIYYSQIVNDFQKGDIAEGYSVSREKKESFPLTVTSAQKNPTAFYLCASSIRTDYSNQPQHFGDGTRLSIL.

The chain links TRBV6-5 to TRBJ1-5; TRBD1 aligns across 9 bases. The CDR3 consists of 15 residues. V shed 6 bases and J 2 bases; nucleotides not matched to a gene: 5. From germline, CDR1 is MNHEY and CDR2 SVGAGI. CDR3 bases: TGTGCCAGCAGGGGGACAGGGTTGGGCAATCAGCCCCAGCATTTT. This encodes CASRGTGLGNQPQHF.

The chain employs TRBV19 and TRBJ2-2; weak D call: TRBD1 (6 bases). Germline V gene data show CDR1 as LNHDA and CDR2 as SQIVND (reference sequence). Trimming left V 7 bases short and J 1 base short, with 16 bases between. This CDR3 is built from 16 residues. The CDR3 bases are TGTGCCAGTAAGCTGGCAGGGGCCGGGAACACCGGGGAGCTGTTTTTT. Translation gives CASKLAGAGNTGELFF.

The chain recombines TRBV7-9 with TRBJ1-1; D is possibly TRBD1 (6 bases). V lost 4 bases and J 1 base, leaving 13 bases between the germline ends. The germline CDR1 and CDR2 sequences are SEHNR and FQNEAQ (reference sequence). This CDR3 has 15 residues. CDR3 amino acids: CASSSDSLGNTEAFF. The DNA for the CDR3 is TGTGCCAGCAGCTCGGACAGTCTGGGGAACACTGAAGCTTTCTTT.

The chain recombines TRBV12-3 or TRBV12-4 with TRBJ1-1, with TRBD1 matching 7 bases. V lost 5 bases, J lost 5 bases, and 5 bases stayed unmatched. The CDR3 runs to 13 residues. As DNA, the CDR3 is TGTGCCAGCAGTACAGGGGTTAGAACTGAAGCTTTCTTT. This sequence encodes CASSTGVRTEAFF.

The chain couples TRBV7-8 to TRBJ2-5, with a weak D call TRBD2 (5 bases). This CDR3 contains 13 residues. The V gene lost 1 base and the J gene lost 5 bases, with 8 bases spanning the gap. CDR1 and CDR2 from the germline V gene are SGHVS and FQNEAQ. Here the CDR3 reads CASSLGRRETQYF. DNA for the CDR3: TGTGCCAGCAGCTTAGGGAGGCGGGAGACCCAGTACTTC.

This chain uses TRBV19 with TRBJ2-1; 8 positions agree with TRBD2. Germline loops: CDR1 LNHDA, CDR2 SQIVND (reference sequence). Germline trimming cut 3 bases from V and 4 bases from J; bases unmatched to any gene: 2. This CDR3 is 14 amino acids long. In nucleotides, the CDR3 is TGTGCCAGTAGTATCGGCGGGGGGTACAATGAGCAGTTCTTC. It translates to CASSIGGGYNEQFF. Variable domain in full (rest from reference TRBV19 and TRBJ2-1): DGGITQSPKYLFRKEGQNVTLSCEQNLNHDAMYWYRQDPGQGLRLIYYSQIVNDFQKGDIAEGYSVSREKKESFPLTVTSAQKNPTAFYLCASSIGGGYNEQFFGPGTRLTVL.

J is TRBJ1-3 and V is TRBV19; D is perhaps TRBD1 (5 bases). CDR1 is LNHDA and CDR2 is SQIVND in the germline V gene (reference sequence). This CDR3 is built from 14 residues. V lost 6 bases to trimming and J lost 0 bases, with 9 bases between them. CDR3 loop: CASRRQFSGNTIYF. CDR3 sequence (DNA): TGTGCCAGTAGGAGACAGTTCTCTGGAAACACCATATATTTT.

The chain recombines TRBV6-2 or TRBV6-3 with TRBJ2-7; D is perhaps TRBD1 (7 bases). This CDR3 comprises 17 residues. V was clipped by 4 bases and J by 3 bases, with 22 bases between them. CDR1 is MNHEY and CDR2 is SVGEGT in the germline V gene. Here the CDR3 reads CASSSLGVRQGGYEQYF. CDR3 in DNA: TGTGCCAGCAGTTCCCTCGGCGTTAGGCAGGGGGGCTACGAGCAGTACTTC.

CDR3 residues: CASRLRSPGTEAFF. CDR3 nucleotide sequence: TGTGCAAGTCGCCTACGAAGCCCGGGCACTGAAGCTTTCTTT. The chain employs TRBV12-2 and TRBJ1-1. TRBV12-2 counts as a pseudogene. There are 14 residues in the CDR3.

V usage is TRBV4-3 and J usage is TRBJ1-1; D possibly corresponds to TRBD1 (6 bases). Germline-derived CDR1 and CDR2 are LGHNA and YSLEER. The CDR3 sequence is 14 residues long. V gave up 5 bases and J gave up 7 bases, with 17 bases separating them. The chain's CDR3 is CASSAQQGFNEAFF. The CDR3 bases are TGCGCCAGCAGCGCACAACAGGGATTTAATGAAGCTTTCTTT.